The rows below give T cell receptor beta chains drawn from one sample of a study of blood T cell repertoires in COVID-19. Profiling relied on immunoSEQ multiplex PCR, and the TCRdb table lists in-frame clones only, not all of them. Among under 95,000 clones listed, 83% were seen once. The sequenced sample consisted of peripheral blood. The receptors originated from a woman of 80 years or more with acute or convalescent COVID-19. Both conserved end residues are part of each CDR3. The D gene is left open where the match is weak.

TRBD1	TRBV3-1/TRBV3-2	CASSQAQHRGETQYF
TRBD1	TRBV27	CASSFGQGVPGELFF
.	TRBV18	CASSSGTSLGNEQFF
.	TRBV3-1/TRBV3-2	CASSYRETQYF
.	TRBV12-2	CASRLAAHYEQYF
.	TRBV11-3	CASSSTPSTYEQYF
.	TRBV6-2/TRBV6-3	CASSSLDYREQFF
.	TRBV7-9	CASSSGQSYQEPQHF
TRBD1	TRBV7-2	CASSSDRGYGEQYF
TRBD2	TRBV5-1	CASSLASGYNEQFF